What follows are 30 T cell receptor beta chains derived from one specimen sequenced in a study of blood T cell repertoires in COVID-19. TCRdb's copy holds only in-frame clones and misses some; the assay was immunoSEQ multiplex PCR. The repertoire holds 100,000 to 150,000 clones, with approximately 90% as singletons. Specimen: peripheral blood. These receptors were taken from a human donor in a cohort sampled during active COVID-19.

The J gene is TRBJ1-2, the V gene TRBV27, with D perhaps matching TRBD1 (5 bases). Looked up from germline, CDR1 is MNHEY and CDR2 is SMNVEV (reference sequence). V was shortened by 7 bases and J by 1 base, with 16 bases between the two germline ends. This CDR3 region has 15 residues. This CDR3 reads CASTRTPQFNYGYTF. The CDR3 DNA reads TGTGCCAGCACTAGGACACCTCAATTTAACTATGGCTACACCTTC.

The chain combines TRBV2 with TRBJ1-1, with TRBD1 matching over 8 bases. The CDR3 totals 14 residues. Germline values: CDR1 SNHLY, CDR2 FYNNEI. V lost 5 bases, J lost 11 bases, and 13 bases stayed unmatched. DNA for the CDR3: TGTGCCAGCAGTTCCCGGGACAGGCCCGGTTGGGCTTTCTTT. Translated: CASSSRDRPGWAFF.

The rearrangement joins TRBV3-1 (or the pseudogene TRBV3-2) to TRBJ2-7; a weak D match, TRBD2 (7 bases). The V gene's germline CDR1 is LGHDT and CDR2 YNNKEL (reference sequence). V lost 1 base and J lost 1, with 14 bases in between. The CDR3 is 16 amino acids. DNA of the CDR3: TGTGCCAGCAGCCAAGCCAGAGGGGGGGGTTCCTACGAGCAGTACTTC. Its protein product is CASSQARGGGSYEQYF.

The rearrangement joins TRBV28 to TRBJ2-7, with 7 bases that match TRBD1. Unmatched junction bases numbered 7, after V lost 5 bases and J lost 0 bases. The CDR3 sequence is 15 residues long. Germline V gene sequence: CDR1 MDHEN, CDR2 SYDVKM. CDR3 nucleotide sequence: TGTGCCAGCAGTCCCAGGGACAGATACTCCTACGAGCAGTACTTC. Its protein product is CASSPRDRYSYEQYF.

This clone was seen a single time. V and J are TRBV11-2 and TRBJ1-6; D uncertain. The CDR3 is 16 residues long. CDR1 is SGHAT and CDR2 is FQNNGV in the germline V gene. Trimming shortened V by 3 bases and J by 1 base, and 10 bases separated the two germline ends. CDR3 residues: CASSFMRASYNSPLHF. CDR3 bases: TGTGCCAGCAGCTTTATGAGAGCTTCCTATAATTCACCCCTCCACTTT.

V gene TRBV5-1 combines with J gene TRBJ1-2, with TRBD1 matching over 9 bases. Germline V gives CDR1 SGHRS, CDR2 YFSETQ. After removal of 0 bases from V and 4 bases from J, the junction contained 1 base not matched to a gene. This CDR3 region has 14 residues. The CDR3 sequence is CASSLGTGVYGYTF. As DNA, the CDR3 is TGCGCCAGCAGCTTGGGGACAGGGGTCTATGGCTACACCTTC.

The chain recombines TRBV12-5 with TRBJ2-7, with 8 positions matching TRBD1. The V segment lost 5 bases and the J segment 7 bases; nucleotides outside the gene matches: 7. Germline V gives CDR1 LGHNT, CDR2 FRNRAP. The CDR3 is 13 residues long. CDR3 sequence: CASGPTGAREQYF. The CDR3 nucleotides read TGTGCTAGTGGTCCGACAGGGGCGAGAGAGCAGTACTTC.

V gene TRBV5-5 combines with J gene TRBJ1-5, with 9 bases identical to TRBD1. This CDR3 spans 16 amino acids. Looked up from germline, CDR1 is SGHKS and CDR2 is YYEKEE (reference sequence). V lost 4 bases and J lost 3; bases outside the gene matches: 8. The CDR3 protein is CASSRDPQGANQPQHF. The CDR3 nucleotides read TGTGCCAGCAGCCGGGACCCACAGGGGGCCAATCAGCCCCAGCATTTT.

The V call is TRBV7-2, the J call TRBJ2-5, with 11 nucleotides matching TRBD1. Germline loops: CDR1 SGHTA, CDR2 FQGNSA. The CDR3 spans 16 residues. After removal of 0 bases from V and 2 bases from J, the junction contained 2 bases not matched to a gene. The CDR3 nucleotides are TGTGCCAGCAGCTTAGCGGGACAGGGGGGGCAAGAGACCCAGTACTTC. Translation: CASSLAGQGGQETQYF.

CDR3 in DNA: TGTGCCACCAGCAGGGGGGAGGGCCGCTCGTTAACAGATACGCAGTATTTT. It yields the protein CATSRGEGRSLTDTQYF. V is TRBV15 and J is TRBJ2-3, with 7 bases lining up with TRBD2. V was pared by 3 bases and J by 3 bases, with 12 bases of the junction left unmatched. Germline values: CDR1 LNHNV, CDR2 YYDKDF (reference sequence). CDR3 length equals 17 residues.

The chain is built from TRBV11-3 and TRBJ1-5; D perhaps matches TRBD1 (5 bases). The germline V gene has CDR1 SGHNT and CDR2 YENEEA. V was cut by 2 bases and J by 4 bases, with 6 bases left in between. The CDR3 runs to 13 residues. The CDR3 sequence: CASSLQGNQPQHF. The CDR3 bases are TGTGCCAGCAGCTTACAGGGAAATCAGCCCCAGCATTTT.

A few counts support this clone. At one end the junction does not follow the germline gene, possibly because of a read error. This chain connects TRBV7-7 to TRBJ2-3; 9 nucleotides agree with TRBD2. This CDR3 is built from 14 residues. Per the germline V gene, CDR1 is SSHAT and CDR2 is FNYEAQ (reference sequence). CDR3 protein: CASSSRGGRDTQYF. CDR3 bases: TGTGCTAGCAGCTCGCGGGGGGGACGAGATACGCAGTATTTT.

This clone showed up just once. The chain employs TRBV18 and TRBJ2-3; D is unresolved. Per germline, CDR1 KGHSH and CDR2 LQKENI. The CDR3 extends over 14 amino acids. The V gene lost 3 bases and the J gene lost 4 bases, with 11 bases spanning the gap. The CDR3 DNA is TGTGCCAGCTCACCCCCTAGTATTGCAGATACGCAGTATTTT. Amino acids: CASSPPSIADTQYF.

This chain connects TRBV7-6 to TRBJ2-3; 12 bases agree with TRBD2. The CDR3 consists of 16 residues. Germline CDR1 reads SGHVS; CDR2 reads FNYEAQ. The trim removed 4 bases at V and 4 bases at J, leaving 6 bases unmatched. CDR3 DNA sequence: TGTGCCAGCAGCTCCGGACTAGCGGGATTGGCAGATACGCAGTATTTT. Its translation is CASSSGLAGLADTQYF.

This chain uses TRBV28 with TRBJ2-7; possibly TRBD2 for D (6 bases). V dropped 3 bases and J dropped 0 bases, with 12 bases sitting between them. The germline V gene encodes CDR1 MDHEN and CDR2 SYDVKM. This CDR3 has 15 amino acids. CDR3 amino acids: CASSFFAGSSYEQYF. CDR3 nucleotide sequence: TGTGCCAGCAGTTTTTTCGCGGGGAGCTCCTACGAGCAGTACTTC.

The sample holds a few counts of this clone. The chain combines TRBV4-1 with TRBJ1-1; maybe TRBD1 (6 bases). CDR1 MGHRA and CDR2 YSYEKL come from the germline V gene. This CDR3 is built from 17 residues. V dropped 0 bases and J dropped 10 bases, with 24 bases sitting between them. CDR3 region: CASSQDAATRGGLRAFF. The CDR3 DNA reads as TGCGCCAGCAGCCAAGATGCGGCGACTAGGGGGGGACTGCGAGCTTTCTTT.

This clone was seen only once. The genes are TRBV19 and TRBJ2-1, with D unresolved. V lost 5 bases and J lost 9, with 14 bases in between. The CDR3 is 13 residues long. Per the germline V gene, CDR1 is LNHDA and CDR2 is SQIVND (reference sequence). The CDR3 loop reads CASSQEMRSEQFF. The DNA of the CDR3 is TGTGCCAGTAGTCAAGAGATGAGAAGTGAGCAGTTCTTC.

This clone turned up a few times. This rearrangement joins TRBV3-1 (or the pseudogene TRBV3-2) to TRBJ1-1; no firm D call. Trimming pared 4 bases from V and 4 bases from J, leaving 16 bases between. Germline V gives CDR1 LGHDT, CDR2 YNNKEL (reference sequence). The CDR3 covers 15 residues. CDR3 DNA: TGTGCCAGCAGCCCTCGGAGAACGAGGGCCACTGAAGCTTTCTTT. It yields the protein CASSPRRTRATEAFF.

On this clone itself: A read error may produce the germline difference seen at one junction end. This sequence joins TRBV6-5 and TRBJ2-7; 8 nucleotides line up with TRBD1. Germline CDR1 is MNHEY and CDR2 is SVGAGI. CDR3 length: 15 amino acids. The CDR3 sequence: CASGSRGRSPYEQYF. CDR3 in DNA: TGTGCCAGCGGCTCCAGGGGGCGGTCTCCCTACGAGCAATACTTC.

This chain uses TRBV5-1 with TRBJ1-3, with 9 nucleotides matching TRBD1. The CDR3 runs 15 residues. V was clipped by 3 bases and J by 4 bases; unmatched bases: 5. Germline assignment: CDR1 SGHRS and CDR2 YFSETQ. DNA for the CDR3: TGCGCCAGCAGCTCTAGGACAGGGGACGGAAACACCATATATTTT. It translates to CASSSRTGDGNTIYF.

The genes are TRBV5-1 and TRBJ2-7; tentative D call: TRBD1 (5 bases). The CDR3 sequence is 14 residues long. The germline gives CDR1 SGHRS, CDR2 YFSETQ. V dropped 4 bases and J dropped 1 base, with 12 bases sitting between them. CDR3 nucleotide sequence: TGCGCCAGCAGCCCGGACACGGATTCCTACGAGCAGTACTTC. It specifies CASSPDTDSYEQYF.

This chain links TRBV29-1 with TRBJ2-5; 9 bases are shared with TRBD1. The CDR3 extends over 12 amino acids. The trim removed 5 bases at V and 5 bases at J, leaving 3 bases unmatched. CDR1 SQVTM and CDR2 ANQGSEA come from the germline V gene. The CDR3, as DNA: TGCAGCGTTACAGGGGGCATGGAGACCCAGTACTTC. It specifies CSVTGGMETQYF.

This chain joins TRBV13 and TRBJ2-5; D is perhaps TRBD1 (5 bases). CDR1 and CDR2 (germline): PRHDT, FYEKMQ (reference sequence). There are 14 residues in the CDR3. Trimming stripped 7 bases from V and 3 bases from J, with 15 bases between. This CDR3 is CASNYRQSKETQYF. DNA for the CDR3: TGTGCCAGCAACTATAGACAGTCTAAAGAGACCCAGTACTTC.

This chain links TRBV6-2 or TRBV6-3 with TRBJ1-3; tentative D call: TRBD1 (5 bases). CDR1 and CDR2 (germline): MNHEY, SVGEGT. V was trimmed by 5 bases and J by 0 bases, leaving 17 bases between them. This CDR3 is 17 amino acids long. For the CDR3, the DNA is TGTGCCAGCAGTAAAAATCGGGACTCTTCCTCTGGAAACACCATATATTTT. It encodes CASSKNRDSSSGNTIYF.

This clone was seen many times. The CDR3 nucleotides are TGTGCCAGCATCCAGAAGGACAGCCGTGCTTTCTTT. Amino acid sequence: CASIQKDSRAFF. The chain uses TRBV21-1 and TRBJ1-1; the table calls TRBD1, which could not be checked here. TRBV21-1 is classified as a pseudogene. The CDR3 loop spans 12 amino acids.

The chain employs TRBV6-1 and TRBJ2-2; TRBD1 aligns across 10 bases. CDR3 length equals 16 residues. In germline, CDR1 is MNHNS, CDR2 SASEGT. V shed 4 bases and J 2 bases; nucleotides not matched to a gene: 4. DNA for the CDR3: TGTGCCAGCAGTGGTGGGACAGGGGTCAACACCGGGGAGCTGTTTTTT. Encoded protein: CASSGGTGVNTGELFF.

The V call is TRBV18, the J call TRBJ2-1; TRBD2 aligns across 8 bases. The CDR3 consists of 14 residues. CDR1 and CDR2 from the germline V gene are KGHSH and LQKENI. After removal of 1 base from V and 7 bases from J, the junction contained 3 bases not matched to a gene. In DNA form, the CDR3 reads TGTGCCAGCTCACCACAAGCGGGAGAGAATGAGCAGTTCTTC. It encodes CASSPQAGENEQFF.

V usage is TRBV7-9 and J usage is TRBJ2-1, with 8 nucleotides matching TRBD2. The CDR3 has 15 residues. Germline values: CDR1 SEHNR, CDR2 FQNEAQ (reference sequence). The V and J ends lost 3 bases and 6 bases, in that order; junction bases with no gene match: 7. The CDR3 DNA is TGTGCCAGCAGCTTGCAAGCGGGGGCCACCAATGAGCAGTTCTTC. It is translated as CASSLQAGATNEQFF.

CDR3 DNA: TGCAGCGTTGGCCTCAGGGGGCTTGAGACCCAGTACTTC. It yields the protein CSVGLRGLETQYF. The chain has TRBV29-1 and TRBJ2-5; 8 nucleotides align to TRBD1. Trimming cost V 4 bases and J 5 bases; bases outside gene matches: 6. This CDR3 has 13 amino acids. Germline V gene lookup returns CDR1 SQVTM and CDR2 ANQGSEA.

The CDR3 DNA reads as TGTGCCAGTAGTATAAAGGCAGGAATTAACTATGGCTACACCTTC. It is translated as CASSIKAGINYGYTF. The chain is built from TRBV19 and TRBJ1-2; D ambiguous. V was shortened by 2 bases and J by 1 base, with 11 bases between the two germline ends. The CDR3 contains 15 residues. The germline CDR1 and CDR2 sequences are LNHDA and SQIVND (reference sequence).